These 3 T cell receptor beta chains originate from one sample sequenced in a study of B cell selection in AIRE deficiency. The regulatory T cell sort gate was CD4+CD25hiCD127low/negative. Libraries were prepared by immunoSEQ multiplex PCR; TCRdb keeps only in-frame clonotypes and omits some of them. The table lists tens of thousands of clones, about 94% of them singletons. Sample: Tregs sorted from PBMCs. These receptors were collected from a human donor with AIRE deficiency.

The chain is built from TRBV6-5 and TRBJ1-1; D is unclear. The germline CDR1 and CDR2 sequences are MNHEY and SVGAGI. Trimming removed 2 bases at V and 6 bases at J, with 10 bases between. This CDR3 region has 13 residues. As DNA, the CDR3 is TGTGCCAGCAGTTACGCCCAGAGGTCTGAAGCTTTCTTT. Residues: CASSYAQRSEAFF.

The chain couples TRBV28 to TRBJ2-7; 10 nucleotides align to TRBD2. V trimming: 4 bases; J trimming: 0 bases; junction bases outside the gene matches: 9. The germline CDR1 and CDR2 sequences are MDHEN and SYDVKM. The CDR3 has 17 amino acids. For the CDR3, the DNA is TGTGCCAGCAGTTCCAGCGGACTAGCGGCAAACTCCTACGAGCAGTACTTC. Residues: CASSSSGLAANSYEQYF.

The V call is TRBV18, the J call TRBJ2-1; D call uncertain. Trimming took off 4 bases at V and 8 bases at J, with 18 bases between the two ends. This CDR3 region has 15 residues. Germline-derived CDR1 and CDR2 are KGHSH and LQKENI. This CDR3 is CASSLQLQPGYEQFF. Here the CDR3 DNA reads TGTGCCAGCTCACTACAGCTTCAGCCCGGTTATGAGCAGTTCTTC.